The text below deals with one TCR beta chain. The data were obtained in a study of long-term antiretroviral therapy in people with HIV. There were no participants with HIV treated outside the United States. Germline CDR1 and CDR2: LNHDA and SQIVND (reference sequence). V was shortened by 3 bases and J by 2 bases, with 8 bases between the two germline ends. The CDR3 has 13 amino acids. Assay version v3.0 of immunoSEQ was used, and it was run at survey level. For each individual sample, sequencing targeted about 35,000-50,000 T-cell genomes. Produced via immunoSEQ multiplex PCR; TCRdb's table is partial and in-frame only. Here the sample spans tens of thousands of clones, approximately 84% being singletons.

The sample in question was unsorted PBMCs, obtained 0.5 years after starting antiretroviral therapy. This chain joins TRBV19 and TRBJ2-7; D perhaps matches TRBD1 (6 bases). The receptor comes from a man younger than 35 with HIV. Here the CDR3 reads CASSIPGAYEQYF. The DNA of the CDR3 is TGTGCCAGTAGTATTCCAGGGGCCTACGAGCAGTACTTC.